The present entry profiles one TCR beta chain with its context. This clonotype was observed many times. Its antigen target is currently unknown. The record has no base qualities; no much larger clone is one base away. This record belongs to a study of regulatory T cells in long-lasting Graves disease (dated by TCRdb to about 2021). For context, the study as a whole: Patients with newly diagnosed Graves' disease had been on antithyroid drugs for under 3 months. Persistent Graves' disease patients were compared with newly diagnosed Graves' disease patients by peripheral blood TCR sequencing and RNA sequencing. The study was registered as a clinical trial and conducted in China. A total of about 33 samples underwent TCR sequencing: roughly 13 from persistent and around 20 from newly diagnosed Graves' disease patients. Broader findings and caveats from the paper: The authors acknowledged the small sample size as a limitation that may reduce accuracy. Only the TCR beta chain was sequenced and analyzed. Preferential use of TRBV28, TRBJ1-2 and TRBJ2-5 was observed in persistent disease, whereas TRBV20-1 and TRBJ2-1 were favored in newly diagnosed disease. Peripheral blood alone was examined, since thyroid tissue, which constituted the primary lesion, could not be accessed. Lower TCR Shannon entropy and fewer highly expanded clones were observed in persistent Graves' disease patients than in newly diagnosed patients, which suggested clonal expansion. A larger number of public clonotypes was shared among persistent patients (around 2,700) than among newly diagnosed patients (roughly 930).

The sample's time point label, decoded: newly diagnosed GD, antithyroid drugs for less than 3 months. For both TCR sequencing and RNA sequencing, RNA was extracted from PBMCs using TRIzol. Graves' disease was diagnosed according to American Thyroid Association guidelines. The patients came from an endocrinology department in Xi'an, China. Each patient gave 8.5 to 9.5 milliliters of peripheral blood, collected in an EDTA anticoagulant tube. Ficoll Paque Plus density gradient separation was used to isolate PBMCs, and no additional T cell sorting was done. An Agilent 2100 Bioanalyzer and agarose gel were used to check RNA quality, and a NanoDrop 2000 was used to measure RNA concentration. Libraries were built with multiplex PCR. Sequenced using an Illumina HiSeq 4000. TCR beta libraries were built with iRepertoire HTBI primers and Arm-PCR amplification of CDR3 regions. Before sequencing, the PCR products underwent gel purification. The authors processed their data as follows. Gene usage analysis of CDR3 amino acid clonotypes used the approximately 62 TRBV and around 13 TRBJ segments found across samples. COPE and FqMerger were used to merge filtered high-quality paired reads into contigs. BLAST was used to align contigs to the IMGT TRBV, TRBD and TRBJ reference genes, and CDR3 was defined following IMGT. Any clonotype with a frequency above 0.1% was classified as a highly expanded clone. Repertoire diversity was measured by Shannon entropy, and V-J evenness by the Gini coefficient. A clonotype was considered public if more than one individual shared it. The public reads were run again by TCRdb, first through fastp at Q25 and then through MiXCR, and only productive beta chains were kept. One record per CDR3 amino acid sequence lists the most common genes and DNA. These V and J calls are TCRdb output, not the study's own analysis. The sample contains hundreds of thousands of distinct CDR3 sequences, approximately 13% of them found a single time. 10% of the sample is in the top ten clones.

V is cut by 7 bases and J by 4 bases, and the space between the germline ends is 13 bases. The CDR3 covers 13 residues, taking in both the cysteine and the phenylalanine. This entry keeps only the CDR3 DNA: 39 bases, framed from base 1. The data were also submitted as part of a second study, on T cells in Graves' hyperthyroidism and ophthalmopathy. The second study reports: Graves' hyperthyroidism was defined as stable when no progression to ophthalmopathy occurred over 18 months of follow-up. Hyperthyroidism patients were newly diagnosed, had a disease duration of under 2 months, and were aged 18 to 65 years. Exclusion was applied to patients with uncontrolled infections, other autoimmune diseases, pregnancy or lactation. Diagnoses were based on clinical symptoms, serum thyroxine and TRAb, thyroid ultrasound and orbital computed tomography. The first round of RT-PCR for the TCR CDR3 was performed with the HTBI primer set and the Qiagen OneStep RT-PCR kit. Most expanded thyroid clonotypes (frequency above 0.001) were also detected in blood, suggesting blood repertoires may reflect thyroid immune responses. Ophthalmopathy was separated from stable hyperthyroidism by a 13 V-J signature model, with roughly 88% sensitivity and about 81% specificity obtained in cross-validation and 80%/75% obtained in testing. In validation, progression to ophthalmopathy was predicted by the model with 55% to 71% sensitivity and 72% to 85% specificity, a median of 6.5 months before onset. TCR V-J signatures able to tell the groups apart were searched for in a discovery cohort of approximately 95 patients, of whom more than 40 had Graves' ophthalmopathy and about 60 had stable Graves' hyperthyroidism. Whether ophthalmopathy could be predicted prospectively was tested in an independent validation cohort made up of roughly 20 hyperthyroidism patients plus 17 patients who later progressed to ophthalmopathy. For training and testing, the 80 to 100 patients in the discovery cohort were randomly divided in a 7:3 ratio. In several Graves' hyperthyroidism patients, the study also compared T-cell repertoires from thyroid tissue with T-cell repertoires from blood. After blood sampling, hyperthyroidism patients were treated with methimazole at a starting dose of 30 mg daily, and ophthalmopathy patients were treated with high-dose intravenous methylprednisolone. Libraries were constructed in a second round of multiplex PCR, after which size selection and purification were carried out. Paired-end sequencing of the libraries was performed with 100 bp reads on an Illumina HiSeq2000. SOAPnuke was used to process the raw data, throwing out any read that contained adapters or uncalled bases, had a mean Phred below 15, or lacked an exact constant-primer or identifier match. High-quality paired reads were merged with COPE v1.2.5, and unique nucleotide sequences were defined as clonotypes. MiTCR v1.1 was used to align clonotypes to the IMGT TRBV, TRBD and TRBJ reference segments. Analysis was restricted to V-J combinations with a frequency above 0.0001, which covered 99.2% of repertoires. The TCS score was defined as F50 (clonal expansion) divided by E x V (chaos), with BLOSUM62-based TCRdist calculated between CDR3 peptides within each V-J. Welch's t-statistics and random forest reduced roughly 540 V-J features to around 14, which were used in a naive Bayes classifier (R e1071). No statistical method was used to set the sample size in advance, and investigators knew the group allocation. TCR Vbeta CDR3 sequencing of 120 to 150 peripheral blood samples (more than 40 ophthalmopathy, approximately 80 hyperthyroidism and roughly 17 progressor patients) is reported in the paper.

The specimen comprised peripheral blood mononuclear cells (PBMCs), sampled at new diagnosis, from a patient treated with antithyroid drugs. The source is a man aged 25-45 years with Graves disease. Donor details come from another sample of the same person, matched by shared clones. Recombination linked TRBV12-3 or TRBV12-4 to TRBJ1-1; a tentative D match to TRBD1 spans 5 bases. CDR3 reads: CASKGEGRTEAFF. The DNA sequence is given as TGTGCCAGCAAAGGGGAGGGGCGCACTGAAGCTTTCTTT.